These T cell receptor beta chains were read from a single sample in a study of blood T cell repertoires in COVID-19. Assay: immunoSEQ multiplex PCR; the TCRdb copy retains only in-frame clones and omits some. The sample has almost 400,000 clones, around 89% seen once. The sample comprised PBMCs or T cells enriched from blood (not recorded which). The receptors stem from a woman aged 25 to 45 with acute COVID-19. Each CDR3 is given with its conserved first and last residue. D genes are given only for firm matches. For some rows the clone size is stated as once, few or many, or as a class when expanded; others skip it.

-,TRBJ1-1,-,TRBV4-2,CASSRQGVTEAFF,TGTGCCAGCAGCCGGCAGGGTGTCACTGAAGCTTTCTTT
-,TRBJ1-1,-,TRBV10-3,CAISADRTEAFF,TGTGCCATCAGCGCCGACAGAACTGAAGCTTTCTTT
-,TRBJ1-6,-,TRBV5-1,CASSLVSGGNSPLHF,TGCGCCAGCAGCTTGGTATCGGGGGGGAATTCACCCCTCCACTTT
-,TRBJ1-6,-,TRBV11-2,CASRQGFNSPLHF,TGTGCCAGCAGACAGGGATTTAATTCACCCCTCCACTTT
-,TRBJ2-5,TRBD2,TRBV6-1,CASSERLAGGQETQYF,TGTGCCAGCAGTGAGAGACTAGCGGGGGGACAAGAGACCCAGTACTTC
few,TRBJ2-3,TRBD2,TRBV2,CASSPWTSGGDTQYF,TGTGCCAGCAGTCCGTGGACTAGCGGGGGAGATACGCAGTATTTT
-,TRBJ1-5,TRBD1,TRBV5-1,CASSSQGGNQPQHF,TGCGCCAGCAGCTCACAGGGGGGCAATCAGCCCCAGCATTTT
-,TRBJ1-2,TRBD1,TRBV7-2,CASSPQTGGAGGSVRGYTF,TGTGCCAGCAGCCCTCAGACAGGGGGCGCCGGGGGATCTGTACGAGGCTACACCTTC
-,TRBJ2-3,-,TRBV5-4,CASSLVASPTQYF,TGTGCCAGCAGCTTGGTAGCTTCTCCTACGCAGTATTTT
-,TRBJ1-5,TRBD1,TRBV5-1,CASSLEGAGQPQHF,TGCGCCAGCAGCTTGGAGGGGGCTGGACAGCCCCAGCATTTT
-,TRBJ1-2,-,TRBV4-1,CASSQGPGGYGYTF,TGCGCCAGCAGCCAGGGCCCAGGAGGTTATGGCTACACCTTC
-,TRBJ2-5,-,TRBV7-8,CASSFTATQETQYF,TGTGCCAGCAGCTTTACAGCTACACAAGAGACCCAGTACTTC
-,TRBJ2-3,-,TRBV2,CASSEARSTTDTQYF,TGTGCCAGCAGTGAAGCGCGGAGTACCACAGATACGCAGTATTTT
-,TRBJ2-7,TRBD2,TRBV6-6,CASSSPSGGSSYEQYF,TGTGCCAGCAGCTCCCCCAGCGGGGGGAGCTCCTACGAGCAGTACTTC
once,TRBJ2-7,-,TRBV18,CASSPGYEQYF,TGTGCCAGCTCACCCGGCTACGAGCAGTACTTC
-,TRBJ2-1,-,TRBV19,CASSRSAFSYNEQFF,TGTGCCAGTAGTAGGAGCGCATTTTCCTACAATGAGCAGTTCTTC
-,TRBJ1-1,-,TRBV7-3,CASSLDRNTEAFF,TGTGCCAGCAGCTTAGACAGGAACACTGAAGCTTTCTTT
-,TRBJ2-3,TRBD2,TRBV11-3,CASSVGSGVNTDTQYF,TGTGCCAGCAGCGTAGGCAGCGGGGTTAACACAGATACGCAGTATTTT
once,TRBJ2-7,-,TRBV6-5,CASSYDNRVPKYEQYF,TGTGCCAGCAGTTACGATAACAGGGTCCCCAAGTACGAGCAGTACTTC
-,TRBJ2-7,-,TRBV28,CASSLYREFGEQYF,TGTGCCAGCAGTTTATACAGGGAATTCGGCGAGCAGTACTTC
-,TRBJ1-2,-,TRBV19,CASSIGSAVSNYGYTF,TGTGCCAGTAGTATAGGAAGCGCAGTCAGCAACTATGGCTACACCTTC
-,TRBJ2-7,-,TRBV14,CASSQDEGTSYEQYF,TGTGCCAGCAGCCAAGACGAGGGAACCTCCTACGAGCAGTACTTC
-,TRBJ2-6,-,TRBV29-1,CSVAGGRDSYSGANVLTF,TGCAGCGTTGCGGGGGGGAGGGACAGCTACTCTGGGGCCAACGTCCTGACTTTC
-,TRBJ1-5,TRBD1,TRBV19,CASSREDRGHQPQHF,TGTGCCAGTAGTCGTGAGGACAGGGGGCACCAGCCCCAGCATTTT
-,TRBJ2-7,-,TRBV18,CASMTDNYEQYF,TGTGCCAGCATGACCGACAACTACGAGCAGTACTTC
-,TRBJ2-4,-,TRBV4-3,CASSQAGGFGDIQYF,TGCGCCAGCAGCCAAGCGGGCGGCTTCGGGGACATTCAGTACTTC
-,TRBJ1-1,TRBD1,TRBV7-9,CASSPDAGGTEAFF,TGTGCCAGCAGCCCTGATGCAGGGGGCACTGAAGCTTTCTTT
-,TRBJ2-1,-,TRBV10-2,CASRQGFNEQFF,TGCGCCAGCAGACAGGGATTCAATGAGCAGTTCTTC
-,TRBJ2-6,-,TRBV7-2,CASSFPRSGANVLTF,TGTGCCAGCAGCTTCCCGCGCTCTGGGGCCAACGTCCTGACTTTC
few,TRBJ2-7,-,TRBV21-1,CASLKISYLSGGDLREQYF,TGTGCCAGCTTAAAAATTTCTTACCTATCGGGCGGGGACCTACGAGAGCAGTACTTC
-,TRBJ2-5,-,TRBV4-3,CASSQGYSAETQYF,TGCGCCAGCAGCCAGGGGTATAGCGCAGAGACCCAGTACTTC
-,TRBJ2-5,-,TRBV10-1,CASSLSLEETQYF,TGCGCCAGCAGTCTTAGTCTTGAAGAGACCCAGTACTTC
-,TRBJ2-2,TRBD1,TRBV28,CASSRQGASTGELFF,TGTGCCAGCAGCCGACAGGGGGCCAGCACCGGGGAGCTGTTTTTT
-,TRBJ2-7,-,TRBV2,CASSGRNEQYF,TGTGCCAGCAGTGGTAGAAACGAGCAGTACTTC
-,TRBJ2-3,-,TRBV5-5,CASSLGAGARTDTQYF,TGTGCCAGCAGCTTGGGGGCGGGGGCCCGCACAGATACGCAGTATTTT
-,TRBJ1-5,TRBD1,TRBV10-3,CATRQGDSNQPQHF,TGTGCCACCCGACAGGGCGATAGCAATCAGCCCCAGCATTTT
-,TRBJ2-1,-,TRBV7-2,CASSRRLEGHEQFF,TGTGCCAGCAGCCGGAGACTAGAGGGGCATGAGCAGTTCTTC
-,TRBJ1-2,TRBD1,TRBV27,CASSFQRMGQHYGYTF,TGTGCCAGCAGTTTTCAGAGGATGGGACAGCACTATGGCTACACCTTC
-,TRBJ1-2,-,TRBV13,CASSLKNGEPTGDYGYTF,TGTGCCAGCAGCTTAAAAAATGGGGAGCCGACAGGCGACTATGGCTACACCTTC
-,TRBJ1-6,-,TRBV3-1/TRBV3-2,CASSQERGLSYNSPLHF,TGTGCCAGCAGCCAAGAACGGGGGTTGTCCTATAATTCACCCCTCCACTTT
-,TRBJ1-2,TRBD1,TRBV5-1,CASSFTTGVGGYTF,TGCGCCAGCAGCTTCACGACAGGGGTGGGTGGCTACACCTTC
few,TRBJ2-3,TRBD2,TRBV15,CATSRGLAPDTQYF,TGTGCCACCAGCAGAGGACTAGCTCCAGATACGCAGTATTTT
-,TRBJ2-1,-,TRBV6-5,CASSSSATSYNEQFF,TGTGCCAGCAGCTCTAGCGCGACCAGCTACAATGAGCAGTTCTTC